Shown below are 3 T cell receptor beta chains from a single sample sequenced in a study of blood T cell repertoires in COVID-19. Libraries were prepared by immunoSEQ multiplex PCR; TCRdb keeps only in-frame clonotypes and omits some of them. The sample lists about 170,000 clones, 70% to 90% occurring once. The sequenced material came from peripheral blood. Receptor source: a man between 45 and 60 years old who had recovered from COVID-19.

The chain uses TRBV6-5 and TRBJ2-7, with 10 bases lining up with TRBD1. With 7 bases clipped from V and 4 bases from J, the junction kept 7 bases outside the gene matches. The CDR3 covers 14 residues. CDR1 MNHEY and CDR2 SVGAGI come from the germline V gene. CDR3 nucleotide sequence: TGTGCCAGCAACCACCGACAGGGGGCTTACGAGCAGTACTTC. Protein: CASNHRQGAYEQYF.

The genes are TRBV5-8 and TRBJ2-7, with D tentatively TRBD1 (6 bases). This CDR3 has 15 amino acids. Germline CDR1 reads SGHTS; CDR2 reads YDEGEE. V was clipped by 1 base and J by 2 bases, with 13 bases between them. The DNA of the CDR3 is TGTGCCAGCAGCTTGCGGGGTAGGGGGACCTACGAGCAGTACTTC. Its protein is CASSLRGRGTYEQYF.

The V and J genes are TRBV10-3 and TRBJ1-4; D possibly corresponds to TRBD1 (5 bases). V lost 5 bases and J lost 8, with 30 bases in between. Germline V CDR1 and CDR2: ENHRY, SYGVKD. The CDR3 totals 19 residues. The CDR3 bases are TGTGCCATCAGTACCGACTTGGGGTCTGGGGAGGGGTCACGAGAAAAACTGTTTTTT. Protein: CAISTDLGSGEGSREKLFF.